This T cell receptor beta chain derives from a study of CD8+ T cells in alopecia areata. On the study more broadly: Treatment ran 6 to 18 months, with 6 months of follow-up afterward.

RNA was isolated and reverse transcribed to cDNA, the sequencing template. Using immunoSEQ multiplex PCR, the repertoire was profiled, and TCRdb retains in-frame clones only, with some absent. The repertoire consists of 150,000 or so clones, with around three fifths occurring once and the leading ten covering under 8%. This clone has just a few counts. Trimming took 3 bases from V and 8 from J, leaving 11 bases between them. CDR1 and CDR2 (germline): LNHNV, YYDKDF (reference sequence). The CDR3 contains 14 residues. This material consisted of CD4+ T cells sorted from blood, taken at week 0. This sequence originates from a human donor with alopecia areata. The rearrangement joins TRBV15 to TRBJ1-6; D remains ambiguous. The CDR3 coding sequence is TGTGCCACCAGCAGGAGCCTCGCTGATTCACCCCTCCACTTT. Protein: CATSRSLADSPLHF.